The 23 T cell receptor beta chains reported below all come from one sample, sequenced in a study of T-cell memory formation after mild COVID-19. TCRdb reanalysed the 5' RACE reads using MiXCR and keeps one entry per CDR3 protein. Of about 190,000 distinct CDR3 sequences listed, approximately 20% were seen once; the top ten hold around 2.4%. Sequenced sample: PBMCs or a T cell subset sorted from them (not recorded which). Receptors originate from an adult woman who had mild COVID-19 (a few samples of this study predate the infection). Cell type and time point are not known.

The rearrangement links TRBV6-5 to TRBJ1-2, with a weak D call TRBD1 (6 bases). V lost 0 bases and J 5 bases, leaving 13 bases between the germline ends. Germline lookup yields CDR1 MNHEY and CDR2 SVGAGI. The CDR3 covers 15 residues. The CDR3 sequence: CASSYSTRTAYGYTF. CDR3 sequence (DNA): TGTGCCAGCAGTTACTCGACGCGGACAGCGTATGGCTACACCTTC.

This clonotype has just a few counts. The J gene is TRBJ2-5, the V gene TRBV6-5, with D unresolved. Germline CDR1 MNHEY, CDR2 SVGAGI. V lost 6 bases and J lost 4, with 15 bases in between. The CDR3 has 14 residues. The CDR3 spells CASRTVRSGETQYF. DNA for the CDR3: TGTGCCAGCAGGACGGTGAGATCGGGAGAGACCCAGTACTTC.

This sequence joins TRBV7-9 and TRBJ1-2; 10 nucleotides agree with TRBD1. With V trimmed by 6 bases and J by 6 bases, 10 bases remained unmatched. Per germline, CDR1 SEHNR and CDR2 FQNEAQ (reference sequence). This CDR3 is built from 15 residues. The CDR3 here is CASRGDRGAPNGYTF. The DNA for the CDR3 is TGTGCCAGCAGGGGGGACAGGGGAGCACCGAATGGCTACACCTTC.

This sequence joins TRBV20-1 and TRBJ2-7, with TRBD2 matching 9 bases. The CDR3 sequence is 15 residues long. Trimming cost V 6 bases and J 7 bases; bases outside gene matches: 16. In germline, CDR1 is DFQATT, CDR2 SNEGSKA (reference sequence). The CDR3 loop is CSAITRLAGTGEQYF. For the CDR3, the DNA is TGCAGTGCCATCACCAGGCTAGCGGGAACTGGGGAGCAGTACTTC.

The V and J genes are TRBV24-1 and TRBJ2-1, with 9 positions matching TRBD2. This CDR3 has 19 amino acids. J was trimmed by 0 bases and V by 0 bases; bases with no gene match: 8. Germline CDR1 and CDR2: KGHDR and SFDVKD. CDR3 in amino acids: CATSDLGTSPQSSYNEQFF. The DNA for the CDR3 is TGTGCCACCAGTGATTTGGGGACTAGCCCTCAAAGCTCCTACAATGAGCAGTTCTTC.

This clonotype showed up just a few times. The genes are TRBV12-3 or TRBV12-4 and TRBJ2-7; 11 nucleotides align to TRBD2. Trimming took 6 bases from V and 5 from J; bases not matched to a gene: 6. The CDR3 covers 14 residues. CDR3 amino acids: CASSKGLAEHEQYF. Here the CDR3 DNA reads TGTGCCAGCAGCAAGGGACTAGCGGAACACGAGCAGTACTTC.

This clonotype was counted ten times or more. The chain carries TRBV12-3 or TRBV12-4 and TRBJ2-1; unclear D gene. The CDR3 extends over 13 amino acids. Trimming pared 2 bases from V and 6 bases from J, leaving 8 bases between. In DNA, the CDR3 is TGTGCCAGCAGTTTATTAAGCCGCAATGAGCAGTTCTTC. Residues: CASSLLSRNEQFF.

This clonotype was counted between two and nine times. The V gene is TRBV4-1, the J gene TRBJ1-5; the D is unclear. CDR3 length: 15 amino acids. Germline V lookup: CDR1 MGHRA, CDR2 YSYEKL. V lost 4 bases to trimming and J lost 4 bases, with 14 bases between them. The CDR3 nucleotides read TGCGCCAGCAGCCCCCGGGCGCCTTATAATCAGCCCCAGCATTTT. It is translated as CASSPRAPYNQPQHF.

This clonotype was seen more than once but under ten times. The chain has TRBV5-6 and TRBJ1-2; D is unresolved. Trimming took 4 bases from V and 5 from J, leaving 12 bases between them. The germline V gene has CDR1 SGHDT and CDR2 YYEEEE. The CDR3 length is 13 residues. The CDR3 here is CASSIEDPYGYTF. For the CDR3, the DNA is TGTGCCAGCAGCATTGAGGACCCTTATGGCTACACCTTC.

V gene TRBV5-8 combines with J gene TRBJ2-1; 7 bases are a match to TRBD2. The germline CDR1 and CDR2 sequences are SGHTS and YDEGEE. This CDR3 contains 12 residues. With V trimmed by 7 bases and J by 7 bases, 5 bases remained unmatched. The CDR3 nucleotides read TGTGCCAGCTATAGGGGAGGGAATGAGCAGTTCTTC. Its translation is CASYRGGNEQFF.

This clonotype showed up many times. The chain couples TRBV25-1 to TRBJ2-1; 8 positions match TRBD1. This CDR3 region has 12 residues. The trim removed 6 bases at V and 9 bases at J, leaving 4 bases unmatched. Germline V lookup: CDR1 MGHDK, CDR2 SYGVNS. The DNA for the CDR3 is TGTGCCAGCAGACCCGACAGGGGTGAGCAGTTCTTC. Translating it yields CASRPDRGEQFF.

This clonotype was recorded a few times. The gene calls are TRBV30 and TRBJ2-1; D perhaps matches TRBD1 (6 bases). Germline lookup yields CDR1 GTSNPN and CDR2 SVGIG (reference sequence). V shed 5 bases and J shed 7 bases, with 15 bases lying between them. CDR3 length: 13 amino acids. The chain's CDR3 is CAWPGTRENEQFF. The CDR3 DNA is TGTGCCTGGCCGGGGACACGGGAAAATGAGCAGTTCTTC.

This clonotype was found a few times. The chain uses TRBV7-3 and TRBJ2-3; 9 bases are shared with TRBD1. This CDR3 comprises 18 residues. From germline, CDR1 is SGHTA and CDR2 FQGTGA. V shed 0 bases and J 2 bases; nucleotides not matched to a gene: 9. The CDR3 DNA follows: TGTGCCAGCAGCTTAACGGGACAGGGACTCGCCCACACAGATACGCAGTATTTT. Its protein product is CASSLTGQGLAHTDTQYF.

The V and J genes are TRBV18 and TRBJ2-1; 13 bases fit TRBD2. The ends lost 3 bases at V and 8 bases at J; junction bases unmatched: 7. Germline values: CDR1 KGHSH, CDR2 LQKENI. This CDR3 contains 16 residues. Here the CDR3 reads CASSPGLAGVMYEQFF. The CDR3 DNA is TGTGCCAGCTCACCCGGACTAGCGGGAGTTATGTATGAGCAGTTCTTC.

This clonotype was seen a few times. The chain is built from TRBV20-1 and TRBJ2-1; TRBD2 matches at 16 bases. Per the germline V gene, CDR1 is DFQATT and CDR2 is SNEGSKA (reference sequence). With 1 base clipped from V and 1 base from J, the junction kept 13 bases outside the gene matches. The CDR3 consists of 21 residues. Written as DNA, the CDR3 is TGCAGTGCTAGAGGAGCTGGGACTAGCGGGAGGGATCGCGGGTCCTACAATGAGCAGTTCTTC. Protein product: CSARGAGTSGRDRGSYNEQFF.

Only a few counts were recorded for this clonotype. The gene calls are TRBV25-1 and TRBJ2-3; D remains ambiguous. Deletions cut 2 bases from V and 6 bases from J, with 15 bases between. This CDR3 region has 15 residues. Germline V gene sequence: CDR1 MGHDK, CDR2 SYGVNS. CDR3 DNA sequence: TGTGCCAGCAGTGAAGGAGCGCTTATGTCTGATACGCAGTATTTT. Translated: CASSEGALMSDTQYF.

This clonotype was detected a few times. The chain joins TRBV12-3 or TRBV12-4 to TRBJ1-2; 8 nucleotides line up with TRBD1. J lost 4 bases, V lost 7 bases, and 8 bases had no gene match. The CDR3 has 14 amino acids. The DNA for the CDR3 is TGTGCCAGCATCCTTGGGACAGGAGGCTATGGCTACACCTTC. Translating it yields CASILGTGGYGYTF.

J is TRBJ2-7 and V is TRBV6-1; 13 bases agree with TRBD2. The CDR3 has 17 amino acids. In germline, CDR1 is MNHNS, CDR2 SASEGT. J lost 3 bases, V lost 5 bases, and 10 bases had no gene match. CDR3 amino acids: CASSFRGLAGDFYEQYF. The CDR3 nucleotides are TGTGCCAGCAGTTTTCGAGGACTAGCGGGGGACTTCTACGAGCAGTACTTC.

As DNA, the CDR3 is TGTGCCAGCAGCTTGGCCCCGACAGGAATTCTCTACGAGCAGTACTTC. This codes for CASSLAPTGILYEQYF. The chain employs TRBV5-5 and TRBJ2-7; the D gene is possibly TRBD1 (6 bases). V was pared by 0 bases and J by 3 bases, with 16 bases between. Per the germline V gene, CDR1 is SGHKS and CDR2 is YYEKEE (reference sequence). This CDR3 is 16 amino acids long.

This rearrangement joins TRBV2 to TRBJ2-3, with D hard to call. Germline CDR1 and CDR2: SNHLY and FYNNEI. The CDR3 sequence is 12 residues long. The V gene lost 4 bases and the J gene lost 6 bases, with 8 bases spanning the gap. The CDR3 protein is CASSGLADTQYF. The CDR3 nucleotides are TGTGCCAGCAGTGGCTTGGCCGATACGCAGTATTTT.

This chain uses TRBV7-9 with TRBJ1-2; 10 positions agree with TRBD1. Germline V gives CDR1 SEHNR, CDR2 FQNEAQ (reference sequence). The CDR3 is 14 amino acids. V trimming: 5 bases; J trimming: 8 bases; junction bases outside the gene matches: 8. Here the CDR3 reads CASSVRGQGEGYTF. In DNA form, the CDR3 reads TGTGCCAGCAGCGTCCGTGGACAGGGGGAAGGCTACACCTTC. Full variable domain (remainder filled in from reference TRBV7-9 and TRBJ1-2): DTGVSQNPRHKITKRGQNVTFRCDPISEHNRLYWYRQTLGQGPEFLTYFQNEAQLEKSRLLSDRFSAERPKGSFSTLEIQRTEQGDSAMYLCASSVRGQGEGYTFGSGTRLTVV.

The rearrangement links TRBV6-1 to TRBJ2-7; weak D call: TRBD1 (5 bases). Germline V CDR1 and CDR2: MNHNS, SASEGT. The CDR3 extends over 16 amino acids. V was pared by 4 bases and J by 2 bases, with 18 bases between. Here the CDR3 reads CASSALKGLPTYEQYF. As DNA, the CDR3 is TGTGCCAGCAGTGCACTGAAGGGGTTACCGACCTACGAGCAGTACTTC.

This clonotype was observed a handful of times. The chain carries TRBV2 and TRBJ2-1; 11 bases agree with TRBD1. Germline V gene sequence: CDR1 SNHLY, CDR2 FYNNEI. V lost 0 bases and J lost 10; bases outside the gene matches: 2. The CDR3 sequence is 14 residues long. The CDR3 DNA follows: TGTGCCAGCAGTGAAGCGCGGACAGGGGGCGAGCAGTTCTTC. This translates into CASSEARTGGEQFF.